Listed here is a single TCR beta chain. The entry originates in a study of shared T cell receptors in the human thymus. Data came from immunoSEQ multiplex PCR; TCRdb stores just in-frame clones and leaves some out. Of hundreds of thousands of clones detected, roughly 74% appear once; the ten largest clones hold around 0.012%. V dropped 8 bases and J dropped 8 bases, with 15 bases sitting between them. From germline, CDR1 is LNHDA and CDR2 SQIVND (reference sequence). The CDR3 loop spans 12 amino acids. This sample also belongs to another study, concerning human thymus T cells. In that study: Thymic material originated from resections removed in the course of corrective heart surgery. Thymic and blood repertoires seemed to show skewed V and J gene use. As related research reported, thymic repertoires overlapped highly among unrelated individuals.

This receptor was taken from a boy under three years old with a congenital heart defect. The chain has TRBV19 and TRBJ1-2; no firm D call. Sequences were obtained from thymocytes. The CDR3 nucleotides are TGTGCCAGTCGGACTTACCCTAGGGGCTACACCTTC. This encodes CASRTYPRGYTF.